This T cell receptor beta chain was documented in a study of PD-1 blockade in classical Hodgkin lymphoma. Each of the patients experienced relapse following autologous stem cell transplantation, and their brentuximab vedotin exposure differed. With V trimmed by 3 bases and J by 9 bases, 6 bases remained unmatched. Germline V CDR1 and CDR2: MDHEN, SYDVKM. The CDR3 is made up of 13 amino acids. Only in-frame clones appear in the TCRdb table, and some are missing; sequencing was by immunoSEQ multiplex PCR. The sample holds tens of thousands of clones, around 65% seen once. The source material was peripheral blood mononuclear cells (PBMCs), sampled at baseline. This TCR was recovered from a human donor with classical Hodgkin lymphoma. V gene TRBV28 combines with J gene TRBJ1-2; 8 bases match TRBD1. CDR3 loop: CASSFGQGRRYTF. The CDR3 coding sequence is TGTGCCAGCAGTTTTGGACAGGGTAGGCGCTACACCTTC.